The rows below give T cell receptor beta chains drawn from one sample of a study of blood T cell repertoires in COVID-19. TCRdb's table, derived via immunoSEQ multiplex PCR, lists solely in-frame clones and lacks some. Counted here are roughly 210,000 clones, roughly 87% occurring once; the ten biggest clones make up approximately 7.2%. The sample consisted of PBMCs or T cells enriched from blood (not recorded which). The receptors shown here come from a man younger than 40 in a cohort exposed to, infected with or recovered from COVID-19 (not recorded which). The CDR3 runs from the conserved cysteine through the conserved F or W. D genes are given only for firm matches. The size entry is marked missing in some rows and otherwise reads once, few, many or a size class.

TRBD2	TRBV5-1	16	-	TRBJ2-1	TGCGCCAGCAGCGCTTCTAGCGGGAGCTCCTACAATGAGCAGTTCTTC	CASSASSGSSYNEQFF
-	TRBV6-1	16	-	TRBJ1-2	TGTGCCAGCAGTGAAAAGTATAGTCGAGGGAACTATGGCTACACCTTC	CASSEKYSRGNYGYTF
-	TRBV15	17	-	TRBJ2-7	TGTGCCACCAGCAGAGACACCAACGGGATCTCAGCCTACGAGCAGTACTTC	CATSRDTNGISAYEQYF
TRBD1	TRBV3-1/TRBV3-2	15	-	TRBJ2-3	TGTGCCAGCAGCCTCCAGACAGGGATGGGAGATACGCAGTATTTT	CASSLQTGMGDTQYF
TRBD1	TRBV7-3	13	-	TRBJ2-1	TGTGCCAGCAGCCTAGGGACAGCCAATGAGCAGTTCTTC	CASSLGTANEQFF
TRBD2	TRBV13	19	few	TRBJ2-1	TGTGCCAGCAGGCCTAGCCGGGGACTAGCGGGAGAGTCGGTCAATGAGCAGTTCTTC	CASRPSRGLAGESVNEQFF
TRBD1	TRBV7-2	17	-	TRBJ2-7	TGTGCCAGCAGTCCCGGGACAGGGGGCGCAAGCTCCTACGAGCAGTACTTC	CASSPGTGGASSYEQYF
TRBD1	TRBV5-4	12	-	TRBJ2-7	TGTGCCAGCGCGGACAGGAACTACGAGCAGTACTTC	CASADRNYEQYF
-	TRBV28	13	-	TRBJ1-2	TGTGCCAGCAGTAGTGACAGGCTCTCTGGCTACACCTTC	CASSSDRLSGYTF
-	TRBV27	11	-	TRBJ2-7	TGTGCCAGCAGTGTGGGGCTCGAGCAGTACTTC	CASSVGLEQYF
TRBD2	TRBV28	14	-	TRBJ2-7	TGTGCCAGCGGCCCAGGACTAGCGGTCCGGGAGCAGTACTTC	CASGPGLAVREQYF
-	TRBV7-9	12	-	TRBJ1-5	TGTGCCAGCAGCTGGGACATTGAGCCCCAGCATTTT	CASSWDIEPQHF
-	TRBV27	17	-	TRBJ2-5	TGTGCCAGCAGTTTAGGCACCCGGGGGAGGAAACAAGAGACCCAGTACTTC	CASSLGTRGRKQETQYF
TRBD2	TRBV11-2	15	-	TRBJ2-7	TGTGCCAGCAGCTTAGAAGGTGCGGGAGCTGACGAGCAGTACTTC	CASSLEGAGADEQYF
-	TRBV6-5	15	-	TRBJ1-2	TGTGCCAGCAGAGGTGGTGGGCAGCCAAACTATGGCTACACCTTC	CASRGGGQPNYGYTF
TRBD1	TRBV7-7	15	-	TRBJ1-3	TGTGCTAGCAGCACGGGGACAGGGGCTGGAAACACCATATATTTT	CASSTGTGAGNTIYF
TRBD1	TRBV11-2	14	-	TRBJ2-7	TGTGCCAGCAGCTTAGGGGACAGCCTCTACGAGCAGTACTTC	CASSLGDSLYEQYF
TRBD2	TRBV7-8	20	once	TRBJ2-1	TGTGCCAGCAGCCCTCCAGCCCCCAGACTAGCGGGAGCCTACTACAATGAGCAGTTCTTC	CASSPPAPRLAGAYYNEQFF
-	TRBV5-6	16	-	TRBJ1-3	TGTGCCAGCAGCTTGTACGGAGGGACCTTTGGAAACACCATATATTTT	CASSLYGGTFGNTIYF
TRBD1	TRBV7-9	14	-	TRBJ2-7	TGTGCCAGCAGCACCGGGACAGGGTTCTACGAGCAGTACTTC	CASSTGTGFYEQYF
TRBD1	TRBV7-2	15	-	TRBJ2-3	TGTGCCAGCAGCCCAGGGGGTCCCCTCACAGATACGCAGTATTTT	CASSPGGPLTDTQYF
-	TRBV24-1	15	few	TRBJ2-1	TGTGCCACCAGTGACCCACTAGGGAAATACAATGAGCAGTTCTTC	CATSDPLGKYNEQFF
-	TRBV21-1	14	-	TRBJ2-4	TGTGCCATAACTAGCGAGGCGGCCAAAAACATTCAGTACTTC	CAITSEAAKNIQYF
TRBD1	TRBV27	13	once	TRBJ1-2	TGTGCCAGCAGATTGACAGGGGCCTATGGCTACACCTTC	CASRLTGAYGYTF
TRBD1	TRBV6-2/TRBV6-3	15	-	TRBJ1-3	TGTGCCAGCAGTCGCGGACAGGGCTCTGGAAACACCATATATTTT	CASSRGQGSGNTIYF
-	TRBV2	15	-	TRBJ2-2	TGTGCCAGCACCTACAGACTAGTCAGGTCCGGGGAGCTGTTTTTT	CASTYRLVRSGELFF
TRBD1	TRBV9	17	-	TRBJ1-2	TGTGCCAGCAGCACAGACCGGGACAGGGGGCGATGGGGAGGCTACACCTTC	CASSTDRDRGRWGGYTF
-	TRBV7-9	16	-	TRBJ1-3	TGTGCCAGCAGCTCCCAAGACAGGAGCTCTGGAAACACCATATATTTT	CASSSQDRSSGNTIYF
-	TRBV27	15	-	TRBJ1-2	TGTGCCAGCAGTTTAAAGGGGGGGGCGAACTATGGCTACACCTTC	CASSLKGGANYGYTF